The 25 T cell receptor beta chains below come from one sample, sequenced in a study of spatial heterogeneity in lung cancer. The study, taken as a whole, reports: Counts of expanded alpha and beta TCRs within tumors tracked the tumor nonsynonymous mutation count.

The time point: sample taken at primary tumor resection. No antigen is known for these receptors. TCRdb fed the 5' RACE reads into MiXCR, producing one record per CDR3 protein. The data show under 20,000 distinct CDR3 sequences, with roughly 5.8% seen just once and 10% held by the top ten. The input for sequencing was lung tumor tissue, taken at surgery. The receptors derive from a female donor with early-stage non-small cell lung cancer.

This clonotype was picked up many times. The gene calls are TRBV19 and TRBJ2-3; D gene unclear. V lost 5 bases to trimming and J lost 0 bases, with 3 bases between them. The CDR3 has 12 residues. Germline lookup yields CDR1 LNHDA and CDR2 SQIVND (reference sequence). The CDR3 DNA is TGTGCCAGTAGTCGAAGCACAGATACGCAGTATTTT. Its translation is CASSRSTDTQYF.

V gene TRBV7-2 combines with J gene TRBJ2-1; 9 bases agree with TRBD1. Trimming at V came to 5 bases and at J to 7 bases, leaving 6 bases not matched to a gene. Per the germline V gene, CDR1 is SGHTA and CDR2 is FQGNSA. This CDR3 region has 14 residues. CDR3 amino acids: CASSQGQGMNEQFF. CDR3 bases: TGTGCCAGCAGCCAAGGACAGGGGATGAATGAGCAGTTCTTC. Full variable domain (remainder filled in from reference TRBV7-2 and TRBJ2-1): GAGVSQSPSNKVTEKGKDVELRCDPISGHTALYWYRQSLGQGLEFLIYFQGNSAPDKSGLPSDRFSAERTGGSVSTLTIQRTQQEDSAVYLCASSQGQGMNEQFFGPGTRLTVL.

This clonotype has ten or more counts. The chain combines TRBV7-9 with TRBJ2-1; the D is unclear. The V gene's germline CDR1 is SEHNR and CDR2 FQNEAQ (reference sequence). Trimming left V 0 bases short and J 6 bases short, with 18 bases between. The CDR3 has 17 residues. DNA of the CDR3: TGTGCCAGCAGCTTAGCGTCGGGCACCCGATCCGGCAATGAGCAGTTCTTC. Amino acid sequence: CASSLASGTRSGNEQFF. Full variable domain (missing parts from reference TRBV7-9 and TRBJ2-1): DTGVSQNPRHKITKRGQNVTFRCDPISEHNRLYWYRQTLGQGPEFLTYFQNEAQLEKSRLLSDRFSAERPKGSFSTLEIQRTEQGDSAMYLCASSLASGTRSGNEQFFGPGTRLTVL.

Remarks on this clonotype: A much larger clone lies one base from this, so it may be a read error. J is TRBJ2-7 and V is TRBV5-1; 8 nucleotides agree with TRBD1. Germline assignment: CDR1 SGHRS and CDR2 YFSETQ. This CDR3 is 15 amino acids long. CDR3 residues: CASSLEGQEYYEHYF. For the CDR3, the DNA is TGCGCCAGCAGCTTGGAGGGACAGGAGTACTACGAGCACTACTTC.

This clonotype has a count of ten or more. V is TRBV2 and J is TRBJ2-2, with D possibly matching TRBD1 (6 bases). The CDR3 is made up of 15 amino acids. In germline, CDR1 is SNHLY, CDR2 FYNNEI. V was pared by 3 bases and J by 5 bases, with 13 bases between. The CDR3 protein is CASSESPTGTGELFF. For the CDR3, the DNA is TGTGCCAGCAGTGAGTCTCCGACAGGTACCGGGGAGCTGTTTTTT.

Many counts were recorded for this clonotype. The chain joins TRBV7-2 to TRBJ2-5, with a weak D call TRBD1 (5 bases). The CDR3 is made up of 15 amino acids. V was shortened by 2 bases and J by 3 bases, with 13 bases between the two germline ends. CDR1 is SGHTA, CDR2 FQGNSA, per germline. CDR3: CASSLYGAKEETQYF. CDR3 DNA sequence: TGTGCCAGCAGCTTATATGGGGCCAAGGAAGAGACCCAGTACTTC.

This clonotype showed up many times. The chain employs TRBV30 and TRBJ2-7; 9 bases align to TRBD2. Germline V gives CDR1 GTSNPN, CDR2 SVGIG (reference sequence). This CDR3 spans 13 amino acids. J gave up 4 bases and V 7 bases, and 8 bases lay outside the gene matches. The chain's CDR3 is CAYSGTSSYEQYF. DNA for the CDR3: TGTGCCTATAGCGGGACTAGCAGTTACGAGCAGTACTTC.

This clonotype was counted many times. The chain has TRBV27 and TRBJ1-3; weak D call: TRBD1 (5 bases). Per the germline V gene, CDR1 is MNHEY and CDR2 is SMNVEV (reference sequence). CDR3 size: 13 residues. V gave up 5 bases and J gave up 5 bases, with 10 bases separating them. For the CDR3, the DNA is TGTGCCAGCAGTGCGTTGGACAGAAACACCATATATTTT. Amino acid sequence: CASSALDRNTIYF.

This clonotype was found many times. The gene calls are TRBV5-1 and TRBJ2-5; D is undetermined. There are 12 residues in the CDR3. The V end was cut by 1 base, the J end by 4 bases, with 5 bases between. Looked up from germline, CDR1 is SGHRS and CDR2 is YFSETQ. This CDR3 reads CASSLNRETQYF. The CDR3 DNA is TGCGCCAGCAGCTTGAACAGAGAGACCCAGTACTTC.

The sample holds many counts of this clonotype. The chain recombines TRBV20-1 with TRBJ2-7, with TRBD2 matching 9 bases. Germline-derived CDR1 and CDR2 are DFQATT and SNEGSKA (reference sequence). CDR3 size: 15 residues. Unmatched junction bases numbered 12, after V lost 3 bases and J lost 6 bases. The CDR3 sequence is CSASRASGIRAEQYF. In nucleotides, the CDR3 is TGCAGTGCTAGTCGGGCTAGCGGGATTCGCGCCGAGCAGTACTTC.

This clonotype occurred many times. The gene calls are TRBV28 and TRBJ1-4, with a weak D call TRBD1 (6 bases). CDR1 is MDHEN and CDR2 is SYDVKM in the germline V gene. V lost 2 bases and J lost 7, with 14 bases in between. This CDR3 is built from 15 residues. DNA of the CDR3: TGTGCCAGCAGTTTAGTTTCAGGGGCCGGTGAAAAACTGTTTTTT. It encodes CASSLVSGAGEKLFF.

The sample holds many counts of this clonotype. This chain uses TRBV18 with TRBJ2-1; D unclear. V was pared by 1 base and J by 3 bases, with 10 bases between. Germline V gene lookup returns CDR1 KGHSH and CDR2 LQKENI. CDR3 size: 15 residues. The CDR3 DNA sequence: TGTGCCAGCTCACCACGTCGCGGAGTCTACAATGAGCAGTTCTTC. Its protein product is CASSPRRGVYNEQFF.

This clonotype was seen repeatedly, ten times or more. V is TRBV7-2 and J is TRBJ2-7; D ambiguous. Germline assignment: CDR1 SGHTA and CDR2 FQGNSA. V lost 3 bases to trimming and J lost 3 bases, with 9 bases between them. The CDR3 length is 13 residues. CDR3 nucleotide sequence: TGTGCCAGCAGCTTGCCTAGTATCTACGAGCAGTACTTC. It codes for CASSLPSIYEQYF.

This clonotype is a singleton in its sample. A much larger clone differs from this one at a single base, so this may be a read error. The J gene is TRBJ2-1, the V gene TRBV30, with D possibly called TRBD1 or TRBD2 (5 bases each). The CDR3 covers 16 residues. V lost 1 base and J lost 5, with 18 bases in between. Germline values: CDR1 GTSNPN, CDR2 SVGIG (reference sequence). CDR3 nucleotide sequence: TGTGCCTGGAGTGGCCCCCTTGGGACGCCCCACAATGAGCAGTTCTTC. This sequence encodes CAWSGPLGTPHNEQFF.

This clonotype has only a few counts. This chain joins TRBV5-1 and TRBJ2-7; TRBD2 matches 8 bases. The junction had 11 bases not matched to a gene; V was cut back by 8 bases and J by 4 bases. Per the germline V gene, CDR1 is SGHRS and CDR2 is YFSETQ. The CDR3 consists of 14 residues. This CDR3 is CASHPAGGRYEQYF. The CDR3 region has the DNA TGCGCCAGTCACCCCGCGGGAGGAAGGTACGAGCAGTACTTC. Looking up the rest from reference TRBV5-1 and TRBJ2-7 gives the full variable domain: KAGVTQTPRYLIKTRGQQVTLSCSPISGHRSVSWYQQTPGQGLQFLFEYFSETQRNKGNFPGRFSGRQFSNSRSEMNVSTLELGDSALYLCASHPAGGRYEQYFGPGTRLTVT.

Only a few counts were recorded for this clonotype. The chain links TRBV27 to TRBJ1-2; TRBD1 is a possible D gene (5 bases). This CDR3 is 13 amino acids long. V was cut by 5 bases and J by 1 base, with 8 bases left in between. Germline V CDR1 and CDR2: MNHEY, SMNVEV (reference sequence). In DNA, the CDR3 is TGTGCCAGCAGTCGGACAAGTAACTATGGCTACACCTTC. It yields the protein CASSRTSNYGYTF.

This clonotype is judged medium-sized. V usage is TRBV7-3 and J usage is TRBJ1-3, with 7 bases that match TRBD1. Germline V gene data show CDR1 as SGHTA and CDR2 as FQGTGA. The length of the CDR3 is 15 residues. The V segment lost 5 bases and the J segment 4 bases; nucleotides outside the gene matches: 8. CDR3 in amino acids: CASSTQTGCGNTIYF. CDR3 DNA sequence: TGTGCCAGCAGCACGCAGACAGGGTGCGGAAACACCATATATTTT.

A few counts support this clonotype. CDR3: CAIGGQVPGELFF. Here the CDR3 DNA reads TGTGCCATCGGAGGACAGGTGCCCGGGGAGCTGTTTTTT. The chain employs TRBV24-1 and TRBJ2-2; TRBD1 agrees at 7 bases. Germline V gene sequence: CDR1 KGHDR, CDR2 SFDVKD. The CDR3 consists of 13 residues. V trimming: 11 bases; J trimming: 6 bases; junction bases outside the gene matches: 8.

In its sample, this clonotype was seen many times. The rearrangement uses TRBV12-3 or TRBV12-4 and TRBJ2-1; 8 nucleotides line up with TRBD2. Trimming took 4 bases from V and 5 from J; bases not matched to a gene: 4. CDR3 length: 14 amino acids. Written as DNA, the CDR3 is TGTGCCAGCAGTTCGGGACTAGGGAACAATGAGCAGTTCTTC. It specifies CASSSGLGNNEQFF.

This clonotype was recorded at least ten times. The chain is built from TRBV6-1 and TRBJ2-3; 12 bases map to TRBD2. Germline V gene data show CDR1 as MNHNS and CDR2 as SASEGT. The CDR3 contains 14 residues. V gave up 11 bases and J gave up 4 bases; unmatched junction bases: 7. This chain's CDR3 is CAGTLAGGADTQYF. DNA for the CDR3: TGTGCCGGAACCCTAGCGGGAGGGGCAGATACGCAGTATTTT.

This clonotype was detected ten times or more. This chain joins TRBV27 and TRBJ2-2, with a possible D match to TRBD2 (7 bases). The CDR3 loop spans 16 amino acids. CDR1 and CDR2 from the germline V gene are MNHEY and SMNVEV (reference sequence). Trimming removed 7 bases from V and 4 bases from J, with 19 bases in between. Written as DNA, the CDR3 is TGTGCCAGCACCTTAATGGGGGGGGCTAGCACCGGGGAGCTGTTTTTT. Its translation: CASTLMGGASTGELFF.

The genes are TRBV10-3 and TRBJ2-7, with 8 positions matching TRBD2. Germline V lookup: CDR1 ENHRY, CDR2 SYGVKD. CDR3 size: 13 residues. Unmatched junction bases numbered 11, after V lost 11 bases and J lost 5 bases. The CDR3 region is CAAKAGDKHEQYF. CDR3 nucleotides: TGTGCCGCAAAAGCGGGAGACAAGCACGAGCAGTACTTC.

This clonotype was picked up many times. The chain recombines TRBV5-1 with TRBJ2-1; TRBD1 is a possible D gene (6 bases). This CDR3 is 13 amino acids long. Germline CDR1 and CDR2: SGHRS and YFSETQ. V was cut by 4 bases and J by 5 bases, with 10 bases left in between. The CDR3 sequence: CASSLGDNNEQFF. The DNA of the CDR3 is TGCGCCAGCAGCCTGGGGGACAACAATGAGCAGTTCTTC. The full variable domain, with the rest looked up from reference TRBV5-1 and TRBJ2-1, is KAGVTQTPRYLIKTRGQQVTLSCSPISGHRSVSWYQQTPGQGLQFLFEYFSETQRNKGNFPGRFSGRQFSNSRSEMNVSTLELGDSALYLCASSLGDNNEQFFGPGTRLTVL.

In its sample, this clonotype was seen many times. CDR3 loop: CSAWATGADTQYF. CDR3 DNA: TGCAGTGCTTGGGCGACAGGGGCAGATACGCAGTATTTT. The chain joins TRBV20-1 to TRBJ2-3; TRBD1 matches 8 bases. The CDR3 is made up of 13 amino acids. The V and J ends lost 5 bases and 4 bases, in that order; junction bases with no gene match: 5. In germline, CDR1 is DFQATT, CDR2 SNEGSKA (reference sequence).

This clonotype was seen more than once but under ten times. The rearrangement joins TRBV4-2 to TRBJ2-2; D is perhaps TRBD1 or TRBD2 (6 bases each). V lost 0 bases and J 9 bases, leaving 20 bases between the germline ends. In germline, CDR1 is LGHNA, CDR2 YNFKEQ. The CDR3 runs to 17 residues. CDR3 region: CASSQETGRTTPRELFF. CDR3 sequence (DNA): TGTGCCAGCAGCCAAGAAACAGGGAGGACTACCCCCAGGGAGCTGTTTTTT.